A single sample gave rise to the 25 T cell receptor beta chains below, sequenced in a study of identical twins. One entry per CDR3 protein, called by TCRdb with MiXCR from the 5' RACE reads. Among around 490,000 distinct CDR3 sequences listed, roughly 15% were seen once. These sequences were also reported in another study, on yellow fever vaccine responses in identical twins.

The sequenced sample was CD4+ T cells sorted from blood. Receptor source: a woman aged 18-30 years in good health.

The chain couples TRBV7-2 to TRBJ1-5; D is ambiguous. Trimming shortened V by 3 bases and J by 4 bases, and 13 bases separated the two germline ends. The CDR3 has 15 residues. Germline assignment: CDR1 SGHTA and CDR2 FQGNSA. The CDR3 protein is CASSFAPPFNQPQHF. CDR3 nucleotides: TGTGCCAGCAGCTTCGCGCCACCGTTTAATCAGCCCCAGCATTTT.

This clonotype has just a few counts. The V call is TRBV24-1, the J call TRBJ1-2; D is possibly TRBD1 (5 bases). Per germline, CDR1 KGHDR and CDR2 SFDVKD. The CDR3 has 14 residues. V was cut by 4 bases and J by 6 bases, with 14 bases left in between. This CDR3 is CATSEPGDAHGYTF. The CDR3 coding sequence is TGTGCCACCAGTGAACCCGGGGACGCGCATGGCTACACCTTC.

This clonotype turned up a few times. The chain joins TRBV20-1 to TRBJ2-2, with D perhaps matching TRBD2 (6 bases). The CDR3 loop spans 14 amino acids. Germline values: CDR1 DFQATT, CDR2 SNEGSKA (reference sequence). V was pared by 5 bases and J by 0 bases, with 10 bases between. The CDR3 loop reads CSAPSGPNTGELFF. CDR3 in DNA: TGCAGTGCTCCGAGCGGGCCGAACACCGGGGAGCTGTTTTTT.

The rearrangement joins TRBV7-9 to TRBJ2-6; D call uncertain. V was trimmed by 4 bases and J by 1 base, leaving 8 bases between them. In germline, CDR1 is SEHNR, CDR2 FQNEAQ (reference sequence). The CDR3 consists of 15 residues. CDR3 loop: CASSSGRSGANVLTF. As DNA, the CDR3 is TGTGCCAGCAGCTCAGGACGTTCTGGGGCCAACGTCCTGACTTTC.

This sequence joins TRBV7-7 and TRBJ2-1; 9 bases are a match to TRBD2. This CDR3 spans 17 amino acids. V lost 2 bases, J lost 4 bases, and 9 bases stayed unmatched. Germline-derived CDR1 and CDR2 are SSHAT and FNYEAQ (reference sequence). In nucleotides, the CDR3 is TGTGCCAGCAGCTTAAATCCTCATACTAGCGGGTACAATGAGCAGTTCTTC. Translated: CASSLNPHTSGYNEQFF.

This clonotype was recorded a few times. The chain links TRBV29-1 to TRBJ1-1; possibly TRBD1 for D (5 bases). Germline assignment: CDR1 SQVTM and CDR2 ANQGSEA. The CDR3 has 15 residues. Trimming took 6 bases from V and 1 from J, leaving 18 bases between them. This CDR3 is CSVSQVGGGNTEAFF. The CDR3 nucleotides are TGCAGCGTCTCCCAGGTGGGGGGTGGGAACACTGAAGCTTTCTTT.

This clonotype was seen only a few times. This rearrangement joins TRBV3-1 to TRBJ2-7; D is uncertain. In germline, CDR1 is LGHDT, CDR2 YNNKEL (reference sequence). The V end was cut by 4 bases, the J end by 2 bases, with 12 bases between. This CDR3 is 14 amino acids long. CDR3: CASSPIDTTYEQYF. Here the CDR3 DNA reads TGTGCCAGCAGCCCTATAGACACGACCTACGAGCAGTACTTC.

V and J are TRBV29-1 and TRBJ2-3, with 11 nucleotides matching TRBD1. The CDR3 covers 14 residues. CDR1 SQVTM and CDR2 ANQGSEA come from the germline V gene. V was clipped by 6 bases and J by 4 bases; unmatched bases: 6. This chain's CDR3 is CSVDRTGGADTQYF. CDR3 coding DNA: TGCAGCGTGGACCGGACAGGGGGCGCAGATACGCAGTATTTT.

This clonotype occurred once. A read error may account for a junction end that differs from germline. The chain recombines TRBV20-1 with TRBJ2-3, with 8 bases that match TRBD2. Germline V CDR1 and CDR2: DFQATT, SNEGSKA (reference sequence). The CDR3 is made up of 15 amino acids. The CDR3 loop reads CSARGSSGSPDMQYF. CDR3 nucleotide sequence: TGCAGTGCTAGAGGTTCTAGCGGGTCCCCAGATATGCAGTATTTT.

In this sample, this clonotype turned up a few times. This chain uses TRBV20-1 with TRBJ2-7; 11 bases fit TRBD2. The CDR3 runs to 13 residues. The V and J ends lost 5 bases and 9 bases, in that order; junction bases with no gene match: 9. From germline, CDR1 is DFQATT and CDR2 SNEGSKA (reference sequence). CDR3 protein: CSASLAGALVQYV. In nucleotides, the CDR3 is TGCAGTGCTTCACTAGCGGGGGCGTTAGTGCAGTACGTC.

This clonotype was seen at least ten times. The chain is built from TRBV12-3 or TRBV12-4 and TRBJ1-5, with 7 bases identical to TRBD1. The CDR3 contains 14 residues. Losses at the gene ends were 7 bases for V and 2 bases for J; bases not matched to a gene: 5. The CDR3 region has the DNA TGTGCCAGCACCATAGGACAGGGCAATCAGCCCCAGCATTTT. Protein sequence: CASTIGQGNQPQHF.

V gene TRBV5-1 combines with J gene TRBJ2-7, with D tentatively TRBD2 (5 bases). CDR3 size: 15 residues. The V end lost 4 bases, the J end lost 2 bases, and 16 bases lay between the germline ends. Germline V gives CDR1 SGHRS, CDR2 YFSETQ. The CDR3 reads CASSTTHSGTYEQYF. CDR3 coding DNA: TGCGCCAGCAGCACTACCCACAGCGGCACCTACGAGCAGTACTTC. The full variable domain, with the rest looked up from reference TRBV5-1 and TRBJ2-7, is KAGVTQTPRYLIKTRGQQVTLSCSPISGHRSVSWYQQTPGQGLQFLFEYFSETQRNKGNFPGRFSGRQFSNSRSEMNVSTLELGDSALYLCASSTTHSGTYEQYFGPGTRLTVT.

This clonotype showed up just a few times. The chain uses TRBV29-1 and TRBJ2-3, with 13 nucleotides matching TRBD2. Germline V CDR1 and CDR2: SQVTM, ANQGSEA. V lost 6 bases and J lost 2; bases outside the gene matches: 2. The CDR3 runs 14 residues. As DNA, the CDR3 is TGCAGCGTGGGACTAGCGGGGATCACAGATACGCAGTATTTT. It translates to CSVGLAGITDTQYF.

The V call is TRBV6-4, the J call TRBJ2-2; no definite D call. Germline CDR1 reads MRHNA; CDR2 reads SNTAGT. V dropped 0 bases and J dropped 7 bases, with 3 bases sitting between them. The CDR3 totals 12 residues. This chain's CDR3 is CASSDSNGELFF. In nucleotides, the CDR3 is TGTGCCAGCAGTGACTCGAACGGGGAGCTGTTTTTT.

This clonotype was seen ten or more times. The chain has TRBV12-3 or TRBV12-4 and TRBJ1-1; 12 positions match TRBD1. The CDR3 covers 15 residues. V shed 5 bases and J 7 bases; nucleotides not matched to a gene: 8. CDR3 sequence: CASSRPGTGGREAFF. The CDR3 DNA reads TGTGCCAGCAGTAGACCCGGGACAGGGGGCCGTGAAGCTTTCTTT.

This clonotype occurred a few times. The chain carries TRBV29-1 and TRBJ1-2, with 7 bases aligning to TRBD1. The CDR3 covers 13 residues. In germline, CDR1 is SQVTM, CDR2 ANQGSEA. CDR3 sequence (DNA): TGCAGTAAGCCAGGGACAGTCCGTTATGGCTACACCTTC. The encoded protein is CSKPGTVRYGYTF.

The chain employs TRBV20-1 and TRBJ1-2; D uncertain. There are 11 residues in the CDR3. CDR1 is DFQATT, CDR2 SNEGSKA, per germline (reference sequence). Trimming shortened V by 1 base and J by 8 bases, and 8 bases separated the two germline ends. In DNA, the CDR3 is TGCAGTGCTAGAGGACTGTTGGGCTACACCTTC. Protein product: CSARGLLGYTF.

Only a few counts were recorded for this clonotype. The chain recombines TRBV12-3 or TRBV12-4 with TRBJ2-5; 7 bases align to TRBD2. J gave up 5 bases and V 0 bases, and 3 bases lay outside the gene matches. The CDR3 covers 14 residues. The CDR3 DNA reads TGTGCCAGCAGTTTAGCGGGGGGGACGGAGACCCAGTACTTC. Residues: CASSLAGGTETQYF.

There are a few counts of this clonotype. The chain joins TRBV14 to TRBJ1-4; a possible D gene is TRBD1 (6 bases). CDR1 and CDR2 from the germline V gene are SGHDN and FVKESK. V lost 1 base, J lost 3 bases, and 9 bases lay in between. This CDR3 spans 15 amino acids. The CDR3 DNA sequence: TGTGCCAGCAGCCAAGTCAGGGGTCCTAATGAAAAACTGTTTTTT. Protein sequence: CASSQVRGPNEKLFF.

This clonotype has just a few counts. CDR3 amino acids: CASSLHGLAGGETQYF. The CDR3 DNA reads TGTGCCAGCAGTTTACACGGCCTAGCGGGGGGGGAGACCCAGTACTTC. The chain joins TRBV27 to TRBJ2-5; 12 bases fit TRBD2. From germline, CDR1 is MNHEY and CDR2 SMNVEV (reference sequence). The CDR3 runs 16 residues. Germline trimming cut 2 bases from V and 5 bases from J; bases unmatched to any gene: 6.

This clonotype has a count of ten or more. CDR3 sequence reads: CSARQGGLADSYNEQFF. DNA of the CDR3: TGCAGCGCCCGACAGGGAGGACTAGCGGACTCCTACAATGAGCAGTTCTTC. The gene calls are TRBV29-1 and TRBJ2-1; 10 nucleotides line up with TRBD2. Losses at the gene ends were 7 bases for V and 0 bases for J; bases not matched to a gene: 12. The CDR3 loop spans 17 amino acids. Germline-derived CDR1 and CDR2 are SQVTM and ANQGSEA.

In this sample, this clonotype turned up a few times. The chain recombines TRBV2 with TRBJ2-7; 7 bases line up with TRBD1. V lost 5 bases, J lost 3 bases, and 13 bases stayed unmatched. The CDR3 runs 16 residues. Germline V CDR1 and CDR2: SNHLY, FYNNEI. In DNA form, the CDR3 reads TGTGCCAGCAGTTTCCCGATCGGGACAGTTAACTACGAGCAGTACGTC. Protein: CASSFPIGTVNYEQYV.

This clonotype was detected a few times. The rearrangement joins TRBV10-3 to TRBJ2-5; 8 bases agree with TRBD2. V lost 3 bases to trimming and J lost 4 bases; unmatched junction nucleotides: 7. This CDR3 is 15 amino acids long. Germline CDR1 ENHRY, CDR2 SYGVKD. The CDR3 here is CAISEPGGPSETQYF. The DNA for the CDR3 is TGTGCCATCAGTGAACCGGGGGGGCCGTCAGAGACCCAGTACTTC.

This clonotype was picked up a small number of times. In nucleotides, the CDR3 is TGTGCCACCAGTGATCGCACAGGGCAGGCAGATACGCAGTATTTT. It yields the protein CATSDRTGQADTQYF. The gene calls are TRBV24-1 and TRBJ2-3; D might be TRBD1 (6 bases). Germline V gene sequence: CDR1 KGHDR, CDR2 SFDVKD. The CDR3 has 15 amino acids. Trimming removed 3 bases from V and 4 bases from J, with 13 bases in between.

The chain joins TRBV11-1 to TRBJ2-5; the D gene could be TRBD1 or TRBD2 (5 bases each). The germline gives CDR1 SGHAT, CDR2 FQDESV (reference sequence). The CDR3 contains 12 residues. V lost 4 bases to trimming and J lost 13 bases, with 16 bases between them. CDR3 coding DNA: TGTGCCAGCAGCTCTAGTCCGGGACCCCGGTACTTC. Its translation: CASSSSPGPRYF.